The 20 T cell receptor beta chains reported below all come from one sample, sequenced in a study of identical twins. Each CDR3 protein gets one entry after TCRdb re-called the 5' RACE reads with MiXCR. The sample consists of roughly 720,000 distinct CDR3 sequences, 15% to 20% of them appearing once. The same data also contributed to another study, on T cells expressing NK-cell markers.

Source material: PBMCs. The receptors stem from a woman younger than 35 in good health.

V gene TRBV5-1 combines with J gene TRBJ2-1; D possibly matches TRBD1 or TRBD2 (6 bases each). V was shortened by 4 bases and J by 9 bases, with 17 bases between the two germline ends. CDR3 size: 14 residues. Germline V lookup: CDR1 SGHRS, CDR2 YFSETQ. The CDR3 sequence is CASSPGASLLEQFF. CDR3 nucleotide sequence: TGCGCCAGCAGCCCGGGGGCATCGCTTCTTGAGCAGTTCTTC.

The chain is built from TRBV4-3 and TRBJ2-6; D is uncertain. The germline CDR1 and CDR2 sequences are LGHNA and YSLEER. The CDR3 covers 16 residues. Trimming left V 2 bases short and J 4 bases short, with 12 bases between. The CDR3 nucleotides read TGCGCCAGCAGCCAAATTGCCCGAAGGGGGGCCAACGTCCTGACTTTC. It is translated as CASSQIARRGANVLTF.

The rearrangement uses TRBV3-1 and TRBJ2-1; D might be TRBD1 or TRBD2, each matching 6 bases. The CDR3 covers 16 residues. Germline V gene data show CDR1 as LGHDT and CDR2 as YNNKEL (reference sequence). V shed 5 bases and J shed 3 bases, with 17 bases lying between them. CDR3 DNA: TGTGCCAGCAGCTCCCGGGGGCGGGGTATCTACAATGAGCAGTTCTTC. The encoded protein is CASSSRGRGIYNEQFF.

This clonotype was seen more than once but under ten times. The V call is TRBV5-5, the J call TRBJ2-7; 12 positions agree with TRBD2. Trimming removed 6 bases from V and 6 bases from J; junction bases left unmatched: 7. This CDR3 is 14 amino acids long. Germline V gene lookup returns CDR1 SGHKS and CDR2 YYEKEE (reference sequence). This CDR3 reads CASTTGLAGIEQYF. Here the CDR3 DNA reads TGTGCCAGCACCACTGGACTAGCGGGGATCGAGCAGTACTTC.

This clonotype has more than one count but fewer than ten. The chain couples TRBV20-1 to TRBJ2-1, with D perhaps TRBD2 (5 bases). The V gene's germline CDR1 is DFQATT and CDR2 SNEGSKA (reference sequence). The germline V and J ends were trimmed by 6 bases and 6 bases, with 18 bases remaining between them. The CDR3 consists of 14 residues. CDR3 in amino acids: CSATSNRGINEQFF. The CDR3 DNA reads as TGCAGTGCCACGAGCAACCGAGGGATCAATGAGCAGTTCTTC.

This clonotype was counted a few times. The rearrangement links TRBV7-3 to TRBJ1-2, with no clear D. The germline V gene has CDR1 SGHTA and CDR2 FQGTGA. V dropped 5 bases and J dropped 5 bases, with 12 bases sitting between them. This CDR3 is 13 amino acids long. CDR3 coding DNA: TGTGCCAGCAGCGCTAGTGCAAGTTATGGCTACACCTTC. Translated, it gives CASSASASYGYTF.

This rearrangement joins TRBV20-1 to TRBJ2-1; D unclear. There are 12 residues in the CDR3. With 3 bases removed from V and 8 bases from J, the gap between germline ends came to 11 bases. Germline V gene lookup returns CDR1 DFQATT and CDR2 SNEGSKA (reference sequence). The chain's CDR3 is CSARANVHEQFF. CDR3 sequence (DNA): TGCAGTGCTAGGGCGAATGTTCATGAGCAGTTCTTC.

This clonotype was counted ten times or more. CDR3 bases: TGCAGTGCTAGTCTGGCGTATCGAAACACCATATATTTT. Encoded protein: CSASLAYRNTIYF. This chain uses TRBV20-1 with TRBJ1-3; D call uncertain. V dropped 3 bases and J dropped 5 bases, with 11 bases sitting between them. CDR3 size: 13 residues. Germline V gene lookup returns CDR1 DFQATT and CDR2 SNEGSKA (reference sequence).

V usage is TRBV7-9 and J usage is TRBJ1-1; D not resolved. The CDR3 spans 13 residues. The V gene's germline CDR1 is SEHNR and CDR2 FQNEAQ (reference sequence). The V end lost 2 bases, the J end lost 3 bases, and 7 bases lay between the germline ends. The DNA for the CDR3 is TGTGCCAGCAGCTTAAGCGGATACACTGAAGCTTTCTTT. Encoded protein: CASSLSGYTEAFF.

The chain carries TRBV7-2 and TRBJ2-3; D remains unclear. The ends were cut back, 5 bases at V and 0 bases at J, with 18 bases in the middle. The length of the CDR3 is 17 residues. The germline V gene encodes CDR1 SGHTA and CDR2 FQGNSA. CDR3 in DNA: TGTGCCAGCAGCCCCCGAGTTTTCGGTACTAGCACAGATACGCAGTATTTT. It codes for CASSPRVFGTSTDTQYF.

The V and J genes are TRBV7-9 and TRBJ2-5; TRBD1 is a possible D gene (5 bases). The ends were cut back, 2 bases at V and 1 base at J, with 8 bases in the middle. CDR1 is SEHNR and CDR2 is FQNEAQ in the germline V gene (reference sequence). The CDR3 extends over 14 amino acids. The CDR3 region has the DNA TGTGCCAGCAGCTTAAAAGGGGTCCAAGAGACCCAGTACTTC. Translation: CASSLKGVQETQYF.

CDR3 in amino acids: CASSPERSGELFF. CDR3 in DNA: TGTGCCAGCAGCCCAGAGAGGTCCGGGGAGCTGTTTTTT. The rearrangement joins TRBV4-2 to TRBJ2-2; D is ambiguous. Trimming removed 4 bases at V and 6 bases at J, with 9 bases between. Germline lookup yields CDR1 LGHNA and CDR2 YNFKEQ. The length of the CDR3 is 13 residues.

This clonotype was picked up a small number of times. CDR3 sequence: CASTNGREFTHEQYF. The DNA of the CDR3 is TGTGCCAGCACCAACGGGCGGGAGTTTACCCACGAGCAGTACTTC. The rearrangement joins TRBV6-2 or TRBV6-3 to TRBJ2-7, with TRBD2 identical over 7 bases. V lost 7 bases, J lost 5 bases, and 14 bases stayed unmatched. CDR3 size: 15 residues. CDR1 MNHEY and CDR2 SVGEGT come from the germline V gene.

The chain uses TRBV5-6 and TRBJ2-6; D gene uncertain. Trimming stripped 0 bases from V and 0 bases from J, with 7 bases between. The CDR3 spans 16 residues. Germline V gene lookup returns CDR1 SGHDT and CDR2 YYEEEE. The CDR3 DNA reads as TGTGCCAGCAGCTTGGCCGGAGACTCTGGGGCCAACGTCCTGACTTTC. Translating gives CASSLAGDSGANVLTF. The full variable domain, in which reference TRBV5-6 and TRBJ2-6 provide the parts outside the CDR3, is DAGVTQSPTHLIKTRGQQVTLRCSPKSGHDTVSWYQQALGQGPQFIFQYYEEEERQRGNFPDRFSGHQFPNYSSELNVNALLLGDSALYLCASSLAGDSGANVLTFGAGSRLTVL.

This chain connects TRBV29-1 to TRBJ1-4; D uncertain. The V gene lost 4 bases and the J gene lost 2 bases, with 5 bases spanning the gap. There are 12 residues in the CDR3. From germline, CDR1 is SQVTM and CDR2 ANQGSEA. CDR3 region: CSVGWTNEKLFF. CDR3 in DNA: TGCAGCGTTGGGTGGACTAATGAAAAACTGTTTTTT. Drawing the rest from reference TRBV29-1 and TRBJ1-4, the complete variable domain is SAVISQKPSRDICQRGTSLTIQCQVDSQVTMMFWYRQQPGQSLTLIATANQGSEATYESGFVIDKFPISRPNLTFSTLTVSNMSPEDSSIYLCSVGWTNEKLFFGSGTQLSVL.

J is TRBJ2-3 and V is TRBV12-3 or TRBV12-4; no clear D. The CDR3 consists of 14 residues. V was clipped by 4 bases and J by 0 bases, with 8 bases between them. CDR3 sequence reads: CASSSLASTDTQYF. CDR3 nucleotides: TGTGCCAGCAGTTCGTTGGCTAGCACAGATACGCAGTATTTT.

The V call is TRBV30, the J call TRBJ2-1, with TRBD2 identical over 9 bases. This CDR3 has 15 residues. The V and J ends lost 0 bases and 9 bases, in that order; junction bases with no gene match: 9. Germline CDR1 is GTSNPN and CDR2 is SVGIG (reference sequence). The CDR3 loop reads CAWSVRVSGSTEQFF. CDR3 nucleotides: TGTGCCTGGAGTGTACGCGTTAGCGGGAGCACTGAGCAGTTCTTC.

CDR3 protein: CASKLTSGSGELFF. As DNA, the CDR3 is TGTGCCAGCAAGTTGACTAGCGGGAGTGGGGAGCTGTTTTTT. The chain is built from TRBV10-3 and TRBJ2-2, with 12 bases aligning to TRBD2. This CDR3 is built from 14 residues. With 10 bases clipped from V and 8 bases from J, the junction kept 8 bases outside the gene matches. Germline V CDR1 and CDR2: ENHRY, SYGVKD.

This clonotype has only a few counts. The chain combines TRBV6-1 with TRBJ2-3; TRBD2 is a possible D gene (6 bases). Germline values: CDR1 MNHNS, CDR2 SASEGT. With 7 bases removed from V and 6 bases from J, the gap between germline ends came to 17 bases. The CDR3 is made up of 14 amino acids. The CDR3 DNA sequence: TGTGCCAGCAAGAGGAGGGCGGGTAGGGATACGCAGTATTTT. It is translated as CASKRRAGRDTQYF.

V gene TRBV11-2 combines with J gene TRBJ2-5; TRBD1 or TRBD2 may be the D gene (6 bases each). CDR3 length equals 16 residues. CDR1 and CDR2 from the germline V gene are SGHAT and FQNNGV. The ends were cut back, 1 base at V and 5 bases at J, with 17 bases in the middle. The CDR3 DNA reads TGTGCCAGCAGCTTAGTCGGGGGCTCCCCGGGGGAGACCCAGTACTTC. Residues: CASSLVGGSPGETQYF.